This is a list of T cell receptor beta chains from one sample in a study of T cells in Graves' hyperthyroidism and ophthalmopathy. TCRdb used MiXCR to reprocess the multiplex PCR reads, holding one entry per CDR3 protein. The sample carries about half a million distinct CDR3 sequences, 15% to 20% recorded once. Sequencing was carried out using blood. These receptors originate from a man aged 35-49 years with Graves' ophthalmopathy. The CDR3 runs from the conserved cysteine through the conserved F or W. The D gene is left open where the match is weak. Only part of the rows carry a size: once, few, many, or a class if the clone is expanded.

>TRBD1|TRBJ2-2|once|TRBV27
CASSSDRGGNTGELFF
TGTGCCAGCAGTTCAGACAGGGGGGGGAACACCGGGGAGCTGTTTTTT
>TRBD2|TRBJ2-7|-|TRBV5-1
CASSQTLLAGGNEQYF
TGCGCCAGCAGCCAAACTCTACTAGCGGGGGGGAACGAGCAGTACTTC
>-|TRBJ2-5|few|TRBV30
CAWAQTQETQYF
TGTGCCTGGGCCCAGACTCAAGAGACCCAGTACTTC
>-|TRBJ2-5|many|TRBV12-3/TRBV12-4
CASSHGTNQETQYF
TGTGCCAGCAGCCACGGGACAAACCAAGAGACCCAGTACTTC
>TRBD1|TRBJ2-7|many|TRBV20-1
CSAPRTGGYEQYF
TGCAGTGCCCCCAGGACAGGGGGCTACGAGCAGTACTTC
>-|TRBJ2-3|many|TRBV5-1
CASSPPGPKSTQYF
TGCGCCAGCAGCCCCCCGGGACCAAAGTCTACGCAGTATTTT
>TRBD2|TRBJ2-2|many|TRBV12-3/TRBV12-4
CASRQILGGTGELFF
TGTGCCAGCAGACAGATACTCGGGGGGACCGGGGAGCTGTTTTTT
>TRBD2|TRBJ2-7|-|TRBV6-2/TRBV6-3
CASSSEREVYEQYF
TGTGCCAGCAGTTCCGAGCGGGAGGTCTACGAGCAGTACTTC
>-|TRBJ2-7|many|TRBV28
CASSRTGGQVYEQYF
TGTGCCAGCAGTAGGACGGGGGGACAGGTTTACGAGCAGTACTTC
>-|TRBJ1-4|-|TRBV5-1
CASSSSIAGVANEKLFF
TGTGCCAGCAGCTCGTCCATAGCAGGTGTGGCTAATGAAAAACTGTTTTTT
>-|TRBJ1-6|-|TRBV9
CASSVHNSPLHF
TGTGCCAGCAGCGTACATAATTCACCCCTCCACTTT
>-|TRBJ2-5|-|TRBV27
CASSLSGVMEETQYF
TGTGCCAGCAGTTTATCGGGTGTCATGGAAGAGACCCAGTACTTC
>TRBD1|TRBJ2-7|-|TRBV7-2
CASSAAGTAYEQYF
TGTGCCAGCAGCGCTGCCGGGACAGCCTACGAGCAGTACTTC
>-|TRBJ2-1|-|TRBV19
CASSWGGGLDEQFF
TGTGCCAGTAGTTGGGGGGGCGGCCTTGATGAGCAGTTCTTC
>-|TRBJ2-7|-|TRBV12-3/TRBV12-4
CASSFKYNEQYF
TGTGCCAGCAGTTTTAAGTACAATGAGCAGTACTTC
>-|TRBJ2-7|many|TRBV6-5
CASHRGRDYEQYF
TGTGCCAGCCACAGGGGGAGGGACTACGAGCAGTACTTC
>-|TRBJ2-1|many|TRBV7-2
CASSLPQGGEQFF
TGTGCCAGCAGCTTGCCTCAAGGAGGCGAGCAGTTCTTC
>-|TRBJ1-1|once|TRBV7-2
CASSYSSGVTEAFF
TGTGCCAGCAGCTACTCTTCGGGGGTGACTGAAGCTTTCTTT
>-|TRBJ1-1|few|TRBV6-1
CASSPWTLHAAFF
TGTGCCAGCAGTCCCTGGACACTGCACGCAGCTTTCTTT
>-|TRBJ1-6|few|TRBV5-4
CASSLGPPGLGNSPLHF
TGTGCCAGCAGCTTGGGCCCCCCGGGACTCGGAAATTCACCCCTCCACTTT
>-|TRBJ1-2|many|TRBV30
CACSRTANYGYTF
TGTGCCTGCTCCCGGACAGCTAACTATGGCTACACCTTC
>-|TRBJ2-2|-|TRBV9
CASSAQPAGSQPGTGELFF
TGTGCCAGCAGCGCTCAGCCAGCCGGGTCCCAGCCCGGCACCGGGGAGCTGTTTTTT